The 31 T cell receptor beta chains below were found in one sample sequenced in a study of technical replicates of blood from several donors (dated by TCRdb to the late 2010s). The library came from the immunoSEQ multiplex PCR assay. Held by TCRdb, this immuneACCESS table contains in-frame sequences only and omits some clones. Under half of the omission traces to an unresolved V gene where checked; the cause of the rest is unknown. The sample table holds some 11,000 clones, of which approximately 94% were seen once. The ten largest clones capture 7% to 8.5% of the sample. The sequencing input was PBMCs. The receptors were sampled from a human donor in good health.

The chain combines TRBV6-5 with TRBJ2-4, with D maybe TRBD1 (5 bases). The germline V and J ends were trimmed by 2 bases and 9 bases, with 14 bases remaining between them. There are 14 residues in the CDR3. Germline V CDR1 and CDR2: MNHEY, SVGAGI. CDR3 loop: CASSYGAGIGIQYF. The DNA of the CDR3 is TGTGCCAGCAGTTACGGGGCAGGCATTGGCATTCAGTACTTC.

J is TRBJ2-7 and V is TRBV6-5; D remains unclear. The germline CDR1 and CDR2 sequences are MNHEY and SVGAGI. V shed 0 bases and J shed 2 bases, with 11 bases lying between them. There are 15 residues in the CDR3. Here the CDR3 DNA reads TGTGCCAGCAGTTACTCGTCCGACACCGCCTACGAGCAGTACTTC. This sequence encodes CASSYSSDTAYEQYF.

This clone was picked up one time. The chain couples TRBV7-6 to TRBJ2-3; D ambiguous. V was clipped by 1 base and J by 4 bases, with 3 bases between them. Germline values: CDR1 SGHVS, CDR2 FNYEAQ. The CDR3 extends over 12 amino acids. CDR3 amino acids: CASSLVSDTQYF. The CDR3 DNA follows: TGTGCCAGCAGCTTAGTCTCAGATACGCAGTATTTT.

The table lists this clone with a count of one. The CDR3 sequence: CASSPYKTGELFF. The DNA of the CDR3 is TGTGCCAGCAGCCCGTACAAGACCGGGGAGCTGTTTTTT. The chain carries TRBV11-3 and TRBJ2-2, with D unclear. Trimming shortened V by 5 bases and J by 5 bases, and 9 bases separated the two germline ends. The CDR3 spans 13 residues. Germline CDR1 reads SGHNT; CDR2 reads YENEEA.

This CDR3 reads CAWMGEGLTGELFF. In nucleotides, the CDR3 is TGTGCCTGGATGGGGGAGGGCCTCACCGGGGAGCTGTTTTTT. V is TRBV30 and J is TRBJ2-2; 7 bases line up with TRBD2. J lost 4 bases, V lost 4 bases, and 6 bases had no gene match. The CDR3 runs to 14 residues. The germline CDR1 and CDR2 sequences are GTSNPN and SVGIG (reference sequence).

The gene calls are TRBV6-6 and TRBJ2-4; D call uncertain. Germline V gene data show CDR1 as MNHNY and CDR2 as SVGAGI (reference sequence). V shed 0 bases and J shed 2 bases, with 11 bases lying between them. There are 16 residues in the CDR3. The CDR3 bases are TGTGCCAGCAGTTACTCGAGCTCCTCCTCCAAAAACATTCAGTACTTC. This translates into CASSYSSSSSKNIQYF.

The chain uses TRBV30 and TRBJ1-5; D gene ambiguous. The V gene's germline CDR1 is GTSNPN and CDR2 SVGIG (reference sequence). The CDR3 loop spans 14 amino acids. V was shortened by 1 base and J by 0 bases, with 7 bases between the two germline ends. CDR3 sequence: CAWSADYSNQPQHF. The CDR3 bases are TGTGCCTGGAGTGCCGACTATAGCAATCAGCCCCAGCATTTT.

This chain's CDR3 is CASSLRSGSYEQYF. The CDR3 bases are TGTGCCAGCAGCTTAAGGAGCGGGAGCTACGAGCAGTACTTC. This sequence joins TRBV7-9 and TRBJ2-7; 8 bases fit TRBD2. With 2 bases clipped from V and 3 bases from J, the junction kept 3 bases outside the gene matches. The CDR3 length is 14 residues. Germline V CDR1 and CDR2: SEHNR, FQNEAQ (reference sequence).

V usage is TRBV2 and J usage is TRBJ1-2; a weak D match, TRBD1 (6 bases). CDR3 length: 13 amino acids. Germline V gene sequence: CDR1 SNHLY, CDR2 FYNNEI. V was shortened by 6 bases and J by 4 bases, with 12 bases between the two germline ends. The chain's CDR3 is CASRSGGAYGYTF. For the CDR3, the DNA is TGTGCCAGCAGGTCGGGGGGGGCCTATGGCTACACCTTC. Based on the CDR3 plus reference TRBV2 and TRBJ1-2, the full variable domain is EPEVTQTPSHQVTQMGQEVILRCVPISNHLYFYWYRQILGQKVEFLVSFYNNEISEKSEIFDDQFSVERPDGSNFTLKIRSTKLEDSAMYFCASRSGGAYGYTFGSGTRLTVV.

V gene TRBV11-2 combines with J gene TRBJ2-7, with D tentatively TRBD1 (6 bases). The CDR3 is made up of 15 amino acids. V shed 4 bases and J shed 0 bases, with 13 bases lying between them. Germline V lookup: CDR1 SGHAT, CDR2 FQNNGV. The CDR3 bases are TGTGCCAGCAGCTATAGGGGGACCTACTCCTACGAGCAGTACTTC. Protein sequence: CASSYRGTYSYEQYF.

This clone was detected once. The rearrangement links TRBV15 to TRBJ2-6; D is uncertain. The germline V and J ends were trimmed by 0 bases and 0 bases, with 9 bases remaining between them. Germline assignment: CDR1 LNHNV and CDR2 YYDKDF (reference sequence). The CDR3 covers 17 residues. CDR3 amino acids: CATSRDIRRSGANVLTF. CDR3 coding DNA: TGTGCCACCAGCAGAGACATCAGGCGCTCTGGGGCCAACGTCCTGACTTTC.

The rearrangement links TRBV27 to TRBJ2-2; 7 bases fit TRBD1. Trimming took 7 bases from V and 0 from J; bases not matched to a gene: 5. In germline, CDR1 is MNHEY, CDR2 SMNVEV (reference sequence). The CDR3 spans 15 residues. This chain's CDR3 is CASTPGTANTGELFF. CDR3 sequence (DNA): TGTGCCAGCACTCCGGGGACAGCGAACACCGGGGAGCTGTTTTTT.

V and J are TRBV11-2 and TRBJ2-3; TRBD2 might be the D (5 bases). The CDR3 covers 13 residues. V was shortened by 6 bases and J by 4 bases, with 11 bases between the two germline ends. Germline loops: CDR1 SGHAT, CDR2 FQNNGV. The CDR3 coding sequence is TGTGCCAGCAGTTTCCGGGGATCAGATACGCAGTATTTT. Its protein product is CASSFRGSDTQYF.

This sequence joins TRBV10-3 and TRBJ2-5, with 11 bases lining up with TRBD2. Germline-derived CDR1 and CDR2 are ENHRY and SYGVKD. V was pared by 5 bases and J by 1 base, with 3 bases of the junction left unmatched. This CDR3 contains 15 residues. The chain's CDR3 is CAISPSGRPQETQYF. The CDR3 bases are TGTGCCATCAGTCCTAGCGGGAGGCCCCAAGAGACCCAGTACTTC.

The chain has TRBV21-1 and TRBJ2-7; TRBD2, as called in the table, went unchecked against the DNA. TRBV21-1 is reported as a pseudogene. The CDR3 has 15 residues. CDR3 amino acids: CASSISSGSSYEQYF. As DNA, the CDR3 is TGTGCCAGCAGCATCTCTAGCGGGAGTTCTTACGAGCAGTACTTC.

This rearrangement joins TRBV30 to TRBJ1-5; D may be TRBD1 (5 bases). V lost 2 bases, J lost 3 bases, and 11 bases lay in between. CDR3 length equals 14 residues. From germline, CDR1 is GTSNPN and CDR2 SVGIG (reference sequence). The CDR3 protein is CAWSFRQYNQPQHF. The CDR3 nucleotides are TGTGCCTGGAGTTTCAGACAGTACAATCAGCCCCAGCATTTT.

V and J are TRBV29-1 and TRBJ1-1; tentatively, D is TRBD1 (6 bases). V lost 7 bases and J lost 4, with 13 bases in between. The CDR3 extends over 12 amino acids. Germline V gene lookup returns CDR1 SQVTM and CDR2 ANQGSEA. This CDR3 reads CSAGGSGTEAFF. In nucleotides, the CDR3 is TGCAGCGCGGGGGGCTCCGGCACTGAAGCTTTCTTT.

V usage is TRBV4-1 and J usage is TRBJ1-5, with unresolved D. CDR3 length: 16 residues. Trimming removed 0 bases at V and 3 bases at J, with 12 bases between. In germline, CDR1 is MGHRA, CDR2 YSYEKL. CDR3 DNA: TGCGCCAGCAGCCAAGAAGTGCGGTCCCCCAATCAGCCCCAGCATTTT. It translates to CASSQEVRSPNQPQHF.

This clone appeared once. This rearrangement joins TRBV7-2 to TRBJ2-7; D might be TRBD2 (6 bases). The CDR3 has 14 amino acids. CDR1 and CDR2 (germline): SGHTA, FQGNSA. Trimming shortened V by 5 bases and J by 6 bases, and 17 bases separated the two germline ends. The CDR3, as DNA: TGTGCCAGCAGCCCCGGGGGAAATTTAGGCGAGCAGTACTTC. It translates to CASSPGGNLGEQYF.

The chain uses TRBV11-2 and TRBJ2-3, with 7 bases identical to TRBD2. V dropped 3 bases and J dropped 4; count of bases not matched to a gene: 7. Germline CDR1 reads SGHAT; CDR2 reads FQNNGV. The CDR3 contains 15 residues. The CDR3 protein is CASSFVGGSADTQYF. The CDR3 region has the DNA TGTGCCAGCAGCTTCGTTGGCGGGAGTGCAGATACGCAGTATTTT.

The chain links TRBV10-2 to TRBJ2-7, with 9 nucleotides matching TRBD2. Germline values: CDR1 WSHSY, CDR2 SAAADI. Losses at the gene ends were 2 bases for V and 0 bases for J; bases not matched to a gene: 5. There are 16 residues in the CDR3. The CDR3, as DNA: TGCGCCAGCAGTGAGGAGGCTAGCGGGACCTCCTACGAGCAGTACTTC. Its protein is CASSEEASGTSYEQYF.

This clone was counted a few times. The chain combines TRBV6-1 with TRBJ1-5; D remains ambiguous. V dropped 4 bases and J dropped 6 bases, with 7 bases sitting between them. Germline V CDR1 and CDR2: MNHNS, SASEGT. The CDR3 runs 12 residues. The chain's CDR3 is CASSANTQPQHF. In nucleotides, the CDR3 is TGTGCCAGCAGTGCAAACACTCAGCCCCAGCATTTT.

The chain recombines TRBV20-1 with TRBJ1-2; no clear D. With 6 bases removed from V and 5 bases from J, the gap between germline ends came to 7 bases. Germline V gene lookup returns CDR1 DFQATT and CDR2 SNEGSKA (reference sequence). The CDR3 loop spans 10 amino acids. CDR3 residues: CSASTYGYTF. Here the CDR3 DNA reads TGCAGTGCCTCGACATATGGCTACACCTTC.

The sample holds one count of this clone. The J gene is TRBJ2-7, the V gene TRBV27; a possible D gene is TRBD1 (6 bases). Germline-derived CDR1 and CDR2 are MNHEY and SMNVEV (reference sequence). The CDR3 loop spans 14 amino acids. Between the trimmed V and J ends, which lost 7 bases and 3 bases, there was a span of 16 bases. The CDR3 spells CASTPADRFYEQYF. The CDR3 coding sequence is TGTGCCAGCACCCCAGCGGACAGATTCTACGAGCAGTACTTC.

This chain joins TRBV9 and TRBJ2-3, with 11 bases aligning to TRBD2. Per germline, CDR1 SGDLS and CDR2 YYNGEE. This CDR3 has 14 residues. V gave up 2 bases and J gave up 6 bases; unmatched junction bases: 2. The DNA for the CDR3 is TGTGCCAGCAGCGTTACTAGCGGGAGCGATACGCAGTATTTT. It encodes CASSVTSGSDTQYF.

This rearrangement joins TRBV28 to TRBJ2-1, with a tentative D call TRBD1 (5 bases). V gave up 4 bases and J gave up 7 bases, with 17 bases separating them. CDR3 size: 15 residues. Germline values: CDR1 MDHEN, CDR2 SYDVKM. DNA for the CDR3: TGTGCCAGCAGTTCGGCGGCAGGGTTTCGGAATGAGCAGTTCTTC. Its protein is CASSSAAGFRNEQFF.

The rearrangement joins TRBV29-1 to TRBJ2-7, with 11 bases aligning to TRBD2. Germline V gives CDR1 SQVTM, CDR2 ANQGSEA. The junction had 1 base not matched to a gene; V was cut back by 3 bases and J by 0 bases. This CDR3 comprises 14 residues. The CDR3, as DNA: TGCAGCGTTGACACTAGCGGGAGCTCCTACGAGCAGTACTTC. It specifies CSVDTSGSSYEQYF.

This chain joins TRBV7-8 and TRBJ2-7; TRBD1 matches at 8 bases. This CDR3 is built from 16 residues. J was trimmed by 2 bases and V by 1 base; bases with no gene match: 7. The V gene's germline CDR1 is SGHVS and CDR2 FQNEAQ. For the CDR3, the DNA is TGTGCCAGCAGCTTAGGGCAGGGGGCGAGGACCTACGAGCAGTACTTC. Translated: CASSLGQGARTYEQYF.

The rearrangement links TRBV4-2 to TRBJ2-1; 16 nucleotides match TRBD2. Per germline, CDR1 LGHNA and CDR2 YNFKEQ. V shed 5 bases and J 6 bases; nucleotides not matched to a gene: 7. The CDR3 is 17 amino acids. The CDR3 region has the DNA TGTGCCAGCAGCTGGGGACTAGCGGGAGGGGGGTCCAATGAGCAGTTCTTC. Protein sequence: CASSWGLAGGGSNEQFF.

The chain links TRBV7-2 to TRBJ2-5; TRBD1 is a possible D gene (5 bases). Germline CDR1 reads SGHTA; CDR2 reads FQGNSA. The CDR3 spans 15 residues. Trimming left V 1 base short and J 5 bases short, with 14 bases between. CDR3 in amino acids: CASSLGLQDRETQYF. The CDR3 bases are TGTGCCAGCAGCTTAGGTTTACAGGATCGGGAGACCCAGTACTTC.

V is TRBV5-6 and J is TRBJ1-5; unclear D gene. The germline V and J ends were trimmed by 0 bases and 8 bases, with 15 bases remaining between them. The CDR3 length is 15 residues. In germline, CDR1 is SGHDT, CDR2 YYEEEE. CDR3 DNA: TGTGCCAGCAGCTTGGGTCCGAGCCTCCCGAAGCCCCAGCATTTT. Translation: CASSLGPSLPKPQHF.